This T cell receptor beta chain derives from a study of CD8+CD57+ T cells in acquired aplastic anemia. Study details: When averaged, DNA from sorted CD4+ and CD8+ cells came to approximately 3.2 ug. Broader study findings: In common between the patients and the controls were around 29 CD8+ CDR3 sequences. Patients and healthy controls showed no significant CD8+ Simpson's diversity difference.

A note on this clonotype: The antigen is undetermined.

Using genomic DNA as the template, TCR beta VDJ and CDR3 profiling was carried out. TCRdb redid the calling of the reads with MiXCR, one entry per CDR3 protein. This sample carries hundreds of thousands of distinct CDR3 sequences, under 80% of them seen once, and the ten largest clones take 4%. V was trimmed by 6 bases and J by 4 bases, leaving 6 bases between them. Germline CDR1 and CDR2: ENHRY and SYGVKD. This CDR3 is 11 amino acids long. Sequenced: sorted CD4+, CD8+, or CD8+CD57+ T cells (not recorded which) from PBMCs. The rearrangement links TRBV10-3 to TRBJ1-2; tentatively, D is TRBD1 (5 bases). The receptor was isolated from a human donor in good health, serving as a control. CDR3 sequence reads: CAIRGGYGYTF. The CDR3, as DNA: TGTGCCATCAGGGGGGGCTATGGCTACACCTTC.